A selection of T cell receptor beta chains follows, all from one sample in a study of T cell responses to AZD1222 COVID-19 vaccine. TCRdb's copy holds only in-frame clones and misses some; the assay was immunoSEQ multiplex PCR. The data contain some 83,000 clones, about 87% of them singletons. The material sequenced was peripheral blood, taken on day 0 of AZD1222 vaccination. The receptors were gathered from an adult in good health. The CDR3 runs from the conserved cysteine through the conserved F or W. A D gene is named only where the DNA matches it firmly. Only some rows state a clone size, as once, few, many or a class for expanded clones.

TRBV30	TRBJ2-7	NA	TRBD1	CAWSVEGAPIYEQYF	TGTGCCTGGAGTGTAGAGGGGGCTCCGATCTACGAGCAGTACTTC
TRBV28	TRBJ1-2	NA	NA	CASSPVSGDGYTF	TGTGCCAGCAGTCCCGTTTCAGGGGATGGCTACACCTTC
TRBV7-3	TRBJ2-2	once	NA	CASREPNTGELFF	TGTGCCAGCAGAGAACCGAACACCGGGGAGCTGTTTTTT
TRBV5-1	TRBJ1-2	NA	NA	CASSTDGGGYTF	TGCGCCAGCAGCACGGACGGAGGAGGCTACACCTTC
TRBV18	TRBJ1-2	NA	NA	CASSSKDQGNYGYTF	TGTGCCAGCTCATCCAAGGATCAGGGGAACTATGGCTACACCTTC
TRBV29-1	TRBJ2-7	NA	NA	CSVGTFGGVRYEQYF	TGCAGCGTCGGCACTTTCGGGGGAGTGCGCTACGAGCAGTACTTC
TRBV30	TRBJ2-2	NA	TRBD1	CAWRATGTEYTGELFF	TGTGCCTGGAGAGCCACCGGGACAGAGTATACCGGGGAGCTGTTTTTT
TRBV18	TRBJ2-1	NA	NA	CASSPGLNNEQFF	TGTGCCAGCTCACCAGGGCTAAACAATGAGCAGTTCTTC
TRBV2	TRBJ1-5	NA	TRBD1	CASSSDRPSNQPQHF	TGTGCCAGCAGTTCGGACAGGCCTAGCAATCAGCCCCAGCATTTT
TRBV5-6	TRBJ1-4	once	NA	CASSTQQGSRGKLFF	TGTGCCAGCAGCACCCAACAGGGTAGTAGGGGAAAACTGTTTTTT